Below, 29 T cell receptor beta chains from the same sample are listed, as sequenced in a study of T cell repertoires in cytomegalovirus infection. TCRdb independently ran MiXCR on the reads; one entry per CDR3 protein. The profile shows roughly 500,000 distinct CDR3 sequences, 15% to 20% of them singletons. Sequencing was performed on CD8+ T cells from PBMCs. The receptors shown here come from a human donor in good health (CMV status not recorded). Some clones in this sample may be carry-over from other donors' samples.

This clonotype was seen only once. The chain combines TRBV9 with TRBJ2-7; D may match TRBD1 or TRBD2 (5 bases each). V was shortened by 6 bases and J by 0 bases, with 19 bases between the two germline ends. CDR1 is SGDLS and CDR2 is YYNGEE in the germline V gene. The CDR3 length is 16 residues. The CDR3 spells CASTRGDLGLSYEQYF. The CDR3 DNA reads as TGTGCCAGCACTCGAGGGGACCTTGGGCTCTCCTACGAGCAGTACTTC.

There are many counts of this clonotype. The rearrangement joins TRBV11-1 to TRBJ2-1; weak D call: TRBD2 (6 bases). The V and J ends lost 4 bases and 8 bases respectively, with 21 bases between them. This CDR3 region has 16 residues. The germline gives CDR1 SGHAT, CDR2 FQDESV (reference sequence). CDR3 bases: TGTGCCAGCAGCTCTACCGGGACTGGCCCTCGAGATGAGCAGTTCTTC. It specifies CASSSTGTGPRDEQFF. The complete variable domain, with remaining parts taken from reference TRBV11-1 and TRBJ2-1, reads EAEVAQSPRYKITEKSQAVAFWCDPISGHATLYWYRQILGQGPELLVQFQDESVVDDSQLPKDRFSAERLKGVDSTLKIQPAELGDSAMYLCASSSTGTGPRDEQFFGPGTRLTVL.

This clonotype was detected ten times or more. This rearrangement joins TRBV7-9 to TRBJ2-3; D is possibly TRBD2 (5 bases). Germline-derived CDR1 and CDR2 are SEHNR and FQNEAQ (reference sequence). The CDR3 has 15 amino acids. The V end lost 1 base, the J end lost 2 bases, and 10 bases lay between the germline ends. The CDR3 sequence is CASSLGGHPTDTQYF. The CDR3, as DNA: TGTGCCAGCAGCTTAGGAGGGCACCCCACAGATACGCAGTATTTT.

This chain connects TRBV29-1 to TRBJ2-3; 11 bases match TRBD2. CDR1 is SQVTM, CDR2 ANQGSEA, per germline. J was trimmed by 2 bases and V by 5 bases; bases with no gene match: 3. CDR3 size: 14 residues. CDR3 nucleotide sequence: TGCAGCGTTTTTAGCGGGGGGGCCACAGATACGCAGTATTTT. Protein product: CSVFSGGATDTQYF.

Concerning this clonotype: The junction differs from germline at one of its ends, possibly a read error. For the CDR3, the DNA is TGTGCCAGCAGCTCGGACAGTCTTCAAGGGACCCAGTACTTC. Translation: CASSSDSLQGTQYF. The rearrangement links TRBV3-1 to TRBJ2-5; possibly TRBD1 for D (6 bases). This CDR3 is built from 14 residues. Germline V lookup: CDR1 LGHDT, CDR2 YNNKEL (reference sequence).

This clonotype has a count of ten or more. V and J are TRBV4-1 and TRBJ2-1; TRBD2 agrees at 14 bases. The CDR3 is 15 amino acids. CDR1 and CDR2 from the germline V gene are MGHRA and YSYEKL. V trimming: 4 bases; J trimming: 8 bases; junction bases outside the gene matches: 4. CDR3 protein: CASSPTSGGAYEQFF. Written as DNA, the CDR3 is TGCGCCAGCAGCCCGACTAGCGGGGGGGCCTATGAGCAGTTCTTC.

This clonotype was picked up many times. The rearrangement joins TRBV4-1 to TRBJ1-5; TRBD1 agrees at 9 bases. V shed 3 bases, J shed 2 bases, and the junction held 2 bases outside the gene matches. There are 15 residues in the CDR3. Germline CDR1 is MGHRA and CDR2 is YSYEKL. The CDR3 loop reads CASSHRTGGNQPQHF. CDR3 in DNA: TGCGCCAGCAGCCACCGGACAGGGGGCAATCAGCCCCAGCATTTT.

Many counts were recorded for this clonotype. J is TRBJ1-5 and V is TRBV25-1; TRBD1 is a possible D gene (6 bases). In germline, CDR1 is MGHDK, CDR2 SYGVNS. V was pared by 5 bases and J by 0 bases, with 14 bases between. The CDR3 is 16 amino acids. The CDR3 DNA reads TGTGCCAGCAGTCAAGAAGGGGGTGATAGCAATCAGCCCCAGCATTTT. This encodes CASSQEGGDSNQPQHF.

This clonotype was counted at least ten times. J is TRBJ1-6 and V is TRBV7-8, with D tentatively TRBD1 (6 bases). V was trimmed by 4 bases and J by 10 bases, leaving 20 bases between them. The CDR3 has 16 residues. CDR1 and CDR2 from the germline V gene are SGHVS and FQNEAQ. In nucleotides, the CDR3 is TGTGCCAGCAGCTCACCGGGACAACCACACCTATCACCCCTCCACTTT. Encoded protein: CASSSPGQPHLSPLHF.

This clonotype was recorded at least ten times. For the CDR3, the DNA is TGTGCCAGCAGCCCCATAGCGGGAGACTTCACAGATACGCAGTATTTT. Amino acid sequence: CASSPIAGDFTDTQYF. The chain recombines TRBV7-3 with TRBJ2-3, with 9 nucleotides matching TRBD2. Per the germline V gene, CDR1 is SGHTA and CDR2 is FQGTGA. V lost 5 bases, J lost 2 bases, and 8 bases stayed unmatched. This CDR3 contains 16 residues.

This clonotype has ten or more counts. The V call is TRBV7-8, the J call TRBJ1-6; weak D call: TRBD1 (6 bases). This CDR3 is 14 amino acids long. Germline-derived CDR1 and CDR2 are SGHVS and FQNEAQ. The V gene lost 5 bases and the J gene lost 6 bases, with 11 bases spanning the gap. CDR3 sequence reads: CASSETGPNSPLHF. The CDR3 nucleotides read TGTGCCAGCAGCGAGACAGGCCCTAATTCACCCCTCCACTTT. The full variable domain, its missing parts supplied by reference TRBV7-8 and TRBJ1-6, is GAGVSQSPRYKVAKRGQDVALRCDPISGHVSLFWYQQALGQGPEFLTYFQNEAQLDKSGLPSDRFFAERPEGSVSTLKIQRTQQEDSAVYLCASSETGPNSPLHFGNGTRLTVT.

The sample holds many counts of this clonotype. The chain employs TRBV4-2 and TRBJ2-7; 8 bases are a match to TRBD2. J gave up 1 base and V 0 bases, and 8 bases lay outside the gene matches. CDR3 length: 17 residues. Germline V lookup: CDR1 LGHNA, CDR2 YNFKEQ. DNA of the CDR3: TGTGCCAGCAGCCAAGATGGGACCGGGGGGGCTTCCTACGAGCAGTACTTC. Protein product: CASSQDGTGGASYEQYF.

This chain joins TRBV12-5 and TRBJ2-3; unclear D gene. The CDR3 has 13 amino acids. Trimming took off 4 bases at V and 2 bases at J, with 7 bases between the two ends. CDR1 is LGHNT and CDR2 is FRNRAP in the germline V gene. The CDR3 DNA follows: TGTGCTAGTGGTTCTCAGATCACAGATACGCAGTATTTT. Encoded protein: CASGSQITDTQYF.

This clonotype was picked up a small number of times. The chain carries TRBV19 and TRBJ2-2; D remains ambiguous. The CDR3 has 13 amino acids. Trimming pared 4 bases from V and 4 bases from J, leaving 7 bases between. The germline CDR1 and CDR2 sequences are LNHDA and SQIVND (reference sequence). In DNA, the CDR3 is TGTGCCAGTAGTACCTCAGTCACCGGGGAGCTGTTTTTT. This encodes CASSTSVTGELFF. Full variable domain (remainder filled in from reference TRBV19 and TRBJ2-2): DGGITQSPKYLFRKEGQNVTLSCEQNLNHDAMYWYRQDPGQGLRLIYYSQIVNDFQKGDIAEGYSVSREKKESFPLTVTSAQKNPTAFYLCASSTSVTGELFFGEGSRLTVL.

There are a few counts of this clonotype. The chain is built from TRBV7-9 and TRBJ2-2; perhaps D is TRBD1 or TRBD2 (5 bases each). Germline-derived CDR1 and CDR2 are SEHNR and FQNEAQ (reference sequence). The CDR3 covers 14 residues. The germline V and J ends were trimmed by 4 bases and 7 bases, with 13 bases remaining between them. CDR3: CASSSGTRGGELFF. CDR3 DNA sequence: TGTGCCAGCAGCTCCGGGACCCGCGGCGGGGAGCTGTTTTTT.

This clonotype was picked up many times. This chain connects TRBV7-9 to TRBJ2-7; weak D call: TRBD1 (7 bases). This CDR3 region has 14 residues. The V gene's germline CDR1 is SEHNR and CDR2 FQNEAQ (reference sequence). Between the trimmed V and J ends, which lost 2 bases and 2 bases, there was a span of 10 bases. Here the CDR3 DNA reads TGTGCCAGCAGCTTACAGGGGGGAACCTACGAGCAGTACTTC. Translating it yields CASSLQGGTYEQYF.

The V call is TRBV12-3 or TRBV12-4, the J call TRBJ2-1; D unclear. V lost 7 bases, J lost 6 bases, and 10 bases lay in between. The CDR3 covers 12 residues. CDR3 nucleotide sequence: TGTGCCAGCACCATTGGGTTCAATGAGCAGTTCTTC. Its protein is CASTIGFNEQFF.

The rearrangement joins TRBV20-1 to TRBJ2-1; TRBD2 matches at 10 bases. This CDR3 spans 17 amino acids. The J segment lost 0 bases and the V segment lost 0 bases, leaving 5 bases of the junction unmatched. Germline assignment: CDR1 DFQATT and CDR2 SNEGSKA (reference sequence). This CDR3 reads CSAREASGSVSYNEQFF. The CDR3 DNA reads TGCAGTGCTAGAGAAGCTAGCGGGAGTGTCTCCTACAATGAGCAGTTCTTC.

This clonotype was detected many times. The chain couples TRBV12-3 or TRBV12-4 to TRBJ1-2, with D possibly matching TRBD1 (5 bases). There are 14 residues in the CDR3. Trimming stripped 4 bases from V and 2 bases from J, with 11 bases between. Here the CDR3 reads CASSYSGRNYGYTF. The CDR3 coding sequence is TGTGCCAGCAGTTACTCGGGACGGAACTATGGCTACACCTTC.

As DNA, the CDR3 is TGTGCCAGCGGTTGGACAGGGCCCCAGCATTTT. Translation: CASGWTGPQHF. This chain uses TRBV25-1 with TRBJ1-5; 7 bases fit TRBD1. CDR1 is MGHDK and CDR2 is SYGVNS in the germline V gene. The CDR3 sequence is 11 residues long. Germline trimming cut 8 bases from V and 9 bases from J; bases unmatched to any gene: 4.

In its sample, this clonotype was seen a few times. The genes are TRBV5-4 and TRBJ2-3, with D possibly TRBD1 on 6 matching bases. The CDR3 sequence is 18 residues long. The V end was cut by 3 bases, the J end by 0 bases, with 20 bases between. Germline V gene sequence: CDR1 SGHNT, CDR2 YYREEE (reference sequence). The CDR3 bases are TGTGCCAGCAGCTCCGACAGGTCCGCCCCCCTCAGCACAGATACGCAGTATTTT. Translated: CASSSDRSAPLSTDTQYF.

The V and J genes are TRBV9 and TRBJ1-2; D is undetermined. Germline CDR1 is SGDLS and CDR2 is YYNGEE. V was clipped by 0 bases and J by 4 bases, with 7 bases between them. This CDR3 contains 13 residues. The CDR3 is CASSVAEGYGYTF. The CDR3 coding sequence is TGTGCCAGCAGCGTAGCTGAGGGCTATGGCTACACCTTC.

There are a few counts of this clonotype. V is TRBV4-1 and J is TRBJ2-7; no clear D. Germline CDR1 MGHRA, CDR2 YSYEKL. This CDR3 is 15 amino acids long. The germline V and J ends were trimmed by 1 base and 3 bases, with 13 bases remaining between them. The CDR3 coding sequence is TGCGCCAGCAGCCAAGCGAATAAGGTGGGCTACGAGCAGTACTTC. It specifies CASSQANKVGYEQYF.

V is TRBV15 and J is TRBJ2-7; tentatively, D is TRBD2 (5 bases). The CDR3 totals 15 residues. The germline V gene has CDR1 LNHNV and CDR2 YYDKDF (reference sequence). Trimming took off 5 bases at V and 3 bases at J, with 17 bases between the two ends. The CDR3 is CATSQHREQLYEQYF. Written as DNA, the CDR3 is TGTGCCACCAGCCAGCACCGGGAACAGCTCTACGAGCAGTACTTC. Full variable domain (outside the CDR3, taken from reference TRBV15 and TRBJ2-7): DAMVIQNPRYQVTQFGKPVTLSCSQTLNHNVMYWYQQKSSQAPKLLFHYYDKDFNNEADTPDNFQSRRPNTSFCFLDIRSPGLGDTAMYLCATSQHREQLYEQYFGPGTRLTVT.

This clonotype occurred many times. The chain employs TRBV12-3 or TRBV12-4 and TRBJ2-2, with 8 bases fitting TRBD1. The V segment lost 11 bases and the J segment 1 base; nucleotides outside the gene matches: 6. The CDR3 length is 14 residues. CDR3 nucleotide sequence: TGTGCCGGTACCGGGACAGGGAACACCGGGGAGCTGTTTTTT. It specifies CAGTGTGNTGELFF.

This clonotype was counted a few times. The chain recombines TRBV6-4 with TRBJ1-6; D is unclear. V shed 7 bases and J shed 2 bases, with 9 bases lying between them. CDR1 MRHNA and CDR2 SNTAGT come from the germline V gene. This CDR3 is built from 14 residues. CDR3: CASNRGTYNSPLHF. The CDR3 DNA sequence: TGTGCCAGCAACCGGGGTACCTATAATTCACCCCTCCACTTT.

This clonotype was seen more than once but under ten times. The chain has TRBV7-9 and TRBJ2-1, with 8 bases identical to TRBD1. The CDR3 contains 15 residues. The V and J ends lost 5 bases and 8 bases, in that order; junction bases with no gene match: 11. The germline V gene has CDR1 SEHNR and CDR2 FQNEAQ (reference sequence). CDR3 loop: CASSAPGQVVDEQFF. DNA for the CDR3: TGTGCCAGCAGCGCGCCGGGACAGGTTGTCGATGAGCAGTTCTTC.

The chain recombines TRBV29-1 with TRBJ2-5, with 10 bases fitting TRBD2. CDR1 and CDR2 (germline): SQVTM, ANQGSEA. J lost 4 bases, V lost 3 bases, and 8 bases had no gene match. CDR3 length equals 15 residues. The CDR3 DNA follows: TGCAGCGTTGATAATAGCGGGAGGCTGGGAGAGACCCAGTACTTC. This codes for CSVDNSGRLGETQYF.

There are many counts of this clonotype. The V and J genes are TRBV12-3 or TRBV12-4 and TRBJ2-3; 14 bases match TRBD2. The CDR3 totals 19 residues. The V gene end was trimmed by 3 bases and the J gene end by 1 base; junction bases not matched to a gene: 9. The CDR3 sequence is CASSLRLAGGPWGTDTQYF. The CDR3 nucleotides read TGTGCCAGCAGTTTGCGACTAGCGGGGGGGCCCTGGGGCACAGATACGCAGTATTTT.